This entry lists 24 T cell receptor beta chains sequenced from one sample in a study of vaccination and CD4 T cells after COVID-19. The sample's treatment: approximately 9-day PBMC culture with coronavirus spike peptide pools or control peptides (ViraFEST assay). Researchers used the Oncomine TCR Beta short-read assay to sequence DNA from cultured CD4+ T cells. TCRdb ran MiXCR on the PCR reads and lists one entry per CDR3 protein. There are more than 20,000 distinct CDR3 sequences in the sample; roughly 50% occur only once, and 28% lies in the top ten. Their specific antigens are unknown. Sequences were derived from CD4+ T cells from blood, cultured in vitro, sampled before SARS-CoV-2 vaccination. The receptor source for this set is a human donor who received a COVID-19 vaccine.

The chain links TRBV7-6 to TRBJ2-5; TRBD2 matches 15 bases. Trimming cost V 6 bases and J 7 bases; bases outside gene matches: 21. Looked up from germline, CDR1 is SGHVS and CDR2 is FNYEAQ. The CDR3 is 20 residues long. The CDR3 DNA reads as TGTGCCAGCAGTCTCACCCCGGGACTAGCGGGGGGCCGAGGGAGTGGGACCCAGTACTTC. Translating gives CASSLTPGLAGGRGSGTQYF.

The gene calls are TRBV19 and TRBJ1-1, with TRBD1 matching 9 bases. The CDR3 extends over 15 amino acids. V lost 5 bases, J lost 2 bases, and 6 bases stayed unmatched. From germline, CDR1 is LNHDA and CDR2 SQIVND (reference sequence). The CDR3 region has the DNA TGTGCCAGTAGTGTGACGACAGGGGGAAACACTGAAGCTTTCTTT. Translating it yields CASSVTTGGNTEAFF.

The chain links TRBV19 to TRBJ1-5, with TRBD1 matching over 9 bases. Looked up from germline, CDR1 is LNHDA and CDR2 is SQIVND (reference sequence). V shed 10 bases and J 7 bases; nucleotides not matched to a gene: 5. CDR3 size: 12 residues. The CDR3 loop is CATGQGGQPQHF. The DNA for the CDR3 is TGTGCCACGGGACAGGGAGGCCAGCCCCAGCATTTT.

In its sample, this clonotype was seen a few times. The V gene is TRBV15, the J gene TRBJ1-4; D is perhaps TRBD1 (5 bases). V dropped 3 bases and J dropped 2 bases, with 7 bases sitting between them. The CDR3 contains 14 residues. The germline gives CDR1 LNHNV, CDR2 YYDKDF (reference sequence). The CDR3 coding sequence is TGTGCCACCAGCAGGGAGGGGACTAATGAAAAACTGTTTTTT. Amino acids: CATSREGTNEKLFF.

This rearrangement joins TRBV20-1 to TRBJ2-3; 7 nucleotides line up with TRBD2. CDR3 length equals 15 residues. J was trimmed by 5 bases and V by 0 bases; bases with no gene match: 8. CDR1 is DFQATT and CDR2 is SNEGSKA in the germline V gene (reference sequence). CDR3 DNA sequence: TGCAGTGCTAGAGACCCTACTAGCGTGGGAGATACGCAGTATTTT. It codes for CSARDPTSVGDTQYF.

The chain has TRBV6-1 and TRBJ1-2; D gene unclear. CDR1 MNHNS and CDR2 SASEGT come from the germline V gene. Trimming cost V 2 bases and J 1 base, with 5 bases left between them. This CDR3 is 13 amino acids long. The DNA for the CDR3 is TGTGCCAGCAGTGAACGCAGTAACTATGGCTACACCTTC. It encodes CASSERSNYGYTF.

A few counts support this clonotype. This chain links TRBV6-1 with TRBJ2-3; the D gene is possibly TRBD1 (5 bases). CDR3 size: 12 residues. V dropped 6 bases and J dropped 6 bases, with 10 bases sitting between them. The germline gives CDR1 MNHNS, CDR2 SASEGT. CDR3 DNA: TGTGCCAGCAGGAAGCCAGGGGATACGCAGTATTTT. Its translation: CASRKPGDTQYF.

The chain uses TRBV7-2 and TRBJ1-2; TRBD1 is a possible D gene (5 bases). The ends were cut back, 1 base at V and 4 bases at J, with 13 bases in the middle. Per germline, CDR1 SGHTA and CDR2 FQGNSA. The CDR3 contains 15 residues. CDR3 sequence reads: CASSLGQGSGYGYTF. CDR3 sequence (DNA): TGTGCCAGCAGCTTAGGGCAGGGAAGCGGCTATGGCTACACCTTC.

This clonotype was found a few times. The V gene is TRBV27, the J gene TRBJ2-7, with TRBD1 identical over 7 bases. V trimming: 5 bases; J trimming: 6 bases; junction bases outside the gene matches: 13. The CDR3 is 15 amino acids. CDR1 and CDR2 from the germline V gene are MNHEY and SMNVEV (reference sequence). Here the CDR3 DNA reads TGTGCCAGCAGTAATCGACAGGGATCCCCGGGCGAGCAGTACTTC. Translation gives CASSNRQGSPGEQYF.

This chain links TRBV2 with TRBJ2-5; D gene uncertain. CDR3 length: 13 residues. Between the trimmed V and J ends, which lost 7 bases and 0 bases, there was a span of 9 bases. Germline CDR1 is SNHLY and CDR2 is FYNNEI. The CDR3 protein is CASMRRDQETQYF. The DNA of the CDR3 is TGTGCCAGCATGAGAAGGGACCAAGAGACCCAGTACTTC.

There are a few counts of this clonotype. V usage is TRBV2 and J usage is TRBJ1-3; D might be TRBD1 (6 bases). This CDR3 spans 14 amino acids. V shed 8 bases and J shed 4 bases, with 15 bases lying between them. The germline CDR1 and CDR2 sequences are SNHLY and FYNNEI. CDR3 nucleotides: TGTGCCAGCTCCGGCGGGACACGGGGAAACACCATATATTTT. Translation gives CASSGGTRGNTIYF.

The CDR3: CASSPDRADGYTF. The CDR3 coding sequence is TGTGCCAGCAGCCCGGACAGGGCGGACGGCTACACCTTC. V gene TRBV5-4 combines with J gene TRBJ1-2, with 8 bases that match TRBD1. Trimming took 4 bases from V and 8 from J; bases not matched to a gene: 7. Looked up from germline, CDR1 is SGHNT and CDR2 is YYREEE (reference sequence). The CDR3 spans 13 residues.

The DNA of the CDR3 is TGTGCCAGTAGTGTACGGGGGGAGGCGGGTCAGCCCCAGCATTTT. As protein: CASSVRGEAGQPQHF. The chain couples TRBV19 to TRBJ1-5; D is perhaps TRBD1 (5 bases). V was shortened by 5 bases and J by 6 bases, with 17 bases between the two germline ends. Germline CDR1 and CDR2: LNHDA and SQIVND (reference sequence). There are 15 residues in the CDR3.

In its sample, this clonotype was seen a few times. The CDR3 DNA follows: TGTGCCAGCAGCTCCGGGGGGCCTAGCTCCTACAATGAGCAGTTCTTC. The encoded protein is CASSSGGPSSYNEQFF. The chain employs TRBV5-4 and TRBJ2-1; maybe TRBD2 (7 bases). Germline V CDR1 and CDR2: SGHNT, YYREEE (reference sequence). This CDR3 has 16 amino acids. Trimming removed 3 bases from V and 0 bases from J, with 13 bases in between.

This chain joins TRBV12-3 or TRBV12-4 and TRBJ2-5; D remains ambiguous. The V and J ends lost 0 bases and 5 bases respectively, with 13 bases between them. The length of the CDR3 is 15 residues. CDR3: CASSLAFQAGETQYF. CDR3 bases: TGTGCCAGCAGTTTAGCGTTCCAGGCCGGCGAGACCCAGTACTTC.

This clonotype came up a few times. The chain couples TRBV20-1 to TRBJ1-5; D gene uncertain. Trimming removed 1 base at V and 7 bases at J, with 11 bases between. The CDR3 sequence is 13 residues long. The germline V gene encodes CDR1 DFQATT and CDR2 SNEGSKA (reference sequence). The CDR3 region has the DNA TGCAGTGCTAGAGTTTCCGGGGAGCAGCCCCAGCATTTT. It codes for CSARVSGEQPQHF.

The CDR3 nucleotides read TGTGCCAGCAGTCCTGAGACCGTAGGGCACTATGGCTACACCTTC. This sequence encodes CASSPETVGHYGYTF. The chain is built from TRBV6-1 and TRBJ1-2; D is unresolved. CDR1 is MNHNS, CDR2 SASEGT, per germline. The ends were cut back, 5 bases at V and 3 bases at J, with 16 bases in the middle. The CDR3 runs to 15 residues.

This clonotype was counted between two and nine times. The rearrangement links TRBV14 to TRBJ1-6; D unresolved. CDR3 size: 12 residues. V shed 1 base and J shed 13 bases, with 8 bases lying between them. From germline, CDR1 is SGHDN and CDR2 FVKESK. The CDR3 region has the DNA TGTGCCAGCAGCCAAGGAAGGGCCCCCCTCCACTTT. This translates into CASSQGRAPLHF. The whole variable domain, remainder taken from reference TRBV14 and TRBJ1-6, is EAGVTQFPSHSVIEKGQTVTLRCDPISGHDNLYWYRRVMGKEIKFLLHFVKESKQDESGMPNNRFLAERTGGTYSTLKVQPAELEDSGVYFCASSQGRAPLHFGNGTRLTVT.

The genes are TRBV24-1 and TRBJ1-4, with 11 bases that match TRBD1. The CDR3 is 17 residues long. Germline V gives CDR1 KGHDR, CDR2 SFDVKD. With 2 bases clipped from V and 6 bases from J, the junction kept 7 bases outside the gene matches. The chain's CDR3 is CATSDWTGGGMDEKLFF. CDR3 DNA: TGTGCCACCAGTGATTGGACAGGGGGCGGGATGGATGAAAAACTGTTTTTT.

This chain links TRBV24-1 with TRBJ2-3, with 7 nucleotides matching TRBD1. Germline assignment: CDR1 KGHDR and CDR2 SFDVKD. The ends lost 5 bases at V and 1 base at J; junction bases unmatched: 5. The CDR3 runs 15 residues. The CDR3 DNA reads as TGTGCCACCAGTGTCGGTGGACAGGGCACAGATACGCAGTATTTT. Residues: CATSVGGQGTDTQYF.

This clonotype was picked up a small number of times. J is TRBJ2-5 and V is TRBV24-1; D is unclear. Per the germline V gene, CDR1 is KGHDR and CDR2 is SFDVKD. The CDR3 spans 15 residues. Trimming left V 1 base short and J 0 bases short, with 8 bases between. The CDR3 DNA reads as TGTGCCACCAGTGATTTTTGGAGTAACCAAGAGACCCAGTACTTC. Its translation is CATSDFWSNQETQYF.

This chain links TRBV7-8 with TRBJ2-2; 11 bases match TRBD2. After removal of 5 bases from V and 3 bases from J, the junction contained 11 bases not matched to a gene. From germline, CDR1 is SGHVS and CDR2 FQNEAQ. The CDR3 is made up of 18 amino acids. As DNA, the CDR3 is TGTGCCAGCAGCCAAACCCTAGCGGGGGGCGTCGACACCGGGGAGCTGTTTTTT. Protein product: CASSQTLAGGVDTGELFF.

This clonotype was found a few times. This chain joins TRBV20-1 and TRBJ2-5, with D possibly TRBD2 on 7 matching bases. The germline V gene has CDR1 DFQATT and CDR2 SNEGSKA (reference sequence). Trimming cost V 0 bases and J 1 base, with 12 bases left between them. The CDR3 has 15 amino acids. The CDR3, as DNA: TGCAGTGCTAGAGATTGGGGGGGCCTCCAAGAGACCCAGTACTTC. The encoded protein is CSARDWGGLQETQYF.

V usage is TRBV28 and J usage is TRBJ1-5; no clear D. Trimming pared 5 bases from V and 3 bases from J, leaving 5 bases between. This CDR3 spans 12 amino acids. The germline V gene has CDR1 MDHEN and CDR2 SYDVKM. The CDR3 nucleotides are TGTGCCAGCAGTGCCCCCAATCAGCCCCAGCATTTT. It is translated as CASSAPNQPQHF.